The 27 T cell receptor beta chains below were found in one sample sequenced in a study of blood T cells in healthy people across ages. Combining a sample-barcoded 5' primer with a J-beta primer mix, a second PCR ran for about 7 to 11 cycles. MiXCR, applied by TCRdb to the 5' RACE reads, yields one record per CDR3 protein. The sample includes more than 900,000 distinct CDR3 sequences, 20% to 25% of them seen just once. Another study also made use of these data, one on T cells of mothers and their children.

Sequencing was performed on blood. The receptors derive from a girl aged 2 to 10 in good health.

The V and J genes are TRBV9 and TRBJ1-2; weak D call: TRBD1 (6 bases). The CDR3 runs to 14 residues. Germline V gene data show CDR1 as SGDLS and CDR2 as YYNGEE. Trimming took off 0 bases at V and 4 bases at J, with 10 bases between the two ends. In DNA, the CDR3 is TGTGCCAGCAGCGTAGCGGACAGTCCCTATGGCTACACCTTC. Amino acids: CASSVADSPYGYTF.

This clonotype has just a few counts. This sequence joins TRBV29-1 and TRBJ2-2; weak D call: TRBD2 (6 bases). V lost 6 bases to trimming and J lost 6 bases, with 11 bases between them. Germline-derived CDR1 and CDR2 are SQVTM and ANQGSEA. This CDR3 contains 12 residues. As DNA, the CDR3 is TGCAGCGTCTTGCTAGCGCCCGGGGAGCTGTTTTTT. It encodes CSVLLAPGELFF.

As to this clonotype: The conserved closing phenylalanine or tryptophan is absent in this CDR3, likely reflecting a read error. V and J are TRBV7-9 and TRBJ2-5; 7 bases are a match to TRBD1. The DNA end lines up better with TRBJ2-1; the J call may be wrong. Germline V lookup: CDR1 SEHNR, CDR2 FQNEAQ (reference sequence). The CDR3 totals 13 residues. CDR3 loop: CASMHRGHNEQFL. In nucleotides, the CDR3 is TGTGCCAGCATGCACAGGGGCCACAATGAGCAGTTCCTC.

The chain joins TRBV7-2 to TRBJ2-3; the match to TRBD2 covers 9 bases. V was pared by 6 bases and J by 3 bases, with 7 bases of the junction left unmatched. Germline CDR1 and CDR2: SGHTA and FQGNSA. This CDR3 comprises 15 residues. The CDR3 DNA reads TGTGCCAGCAGGCTTACTAGCGGGTTAACAGATACGCAGTATTTT. Protein product: CASRLTSGLTDTQYF.

Notes on this clonotype: A single base separates this from a much larger clone, so it may be a read error. The V call is TRBV20-1, the J call TRBJ1-2; D remains unclear. The V end was cut by 0 bases, the J end by 0 bases, with 14 bases between. The CDR3 consists of 16 residues. In germline, CDR1 is DFQATT, CDR2 SNEGSKA (reference sequence). CDR3 loop: CSARDKGKDPNYGYTF. The CDR3 region has the DNA TGCAGTGCTAGAGATAAAGGGAAGGACCCTAACTATGGCTACACCTTC.

This sequence joins TRBV3-1 and TRBJ1-2, with 7 positions matching TRBD1. The CDR3 totals 15 residues. Germline V gene lookup returns CDR1 LGHDT and CDR2 YNNKEL (reference sequence). With 4 bases clipped from V and 4 bases from J, the junction kept 9 bases outside the gene matches. The CDR3 is CASSPSHGTVYGYTF. The CDR3 DNA sequence: TGTGCCAGCAGCCCTTCGCATGGGACAGTCTATGGCTACACCTTC.

The chain carries TRBV7-2 and TRBJ1-5; a possible D gene is TRBD1 (6 bases). V was shortened by 3 bases and J by 6 bases, with 12 bases between the two germline ends. The CDR3 contains 14 residues. CDR1 is SGHTA and CDR2 is FQGNSA in the germline V gene. This chain's CDR3 is CASSFTGSSQPQHF. The CDR3 bases are TGTGCCAGCAGCTTTACAGGGTCAAGTCAGCCCCAGCATTTT.

This chain uses TRBV4-3 with TRBJ2-1; D perhaps matches TRBD2 (5 bases). V was clipped by 0 bases and J by 4 bases, with 25 bases between them. The CDR3 is 20 amino acids. In germline, CDR1 is LGHNA, CDR2 YSLEER. The CDR3 spells CASSQDGIQTQTPTYNEQFF. The CDR3 DNA reads as TGCGCCAGCAGCCAAGACGGGATTCAGACCCAGACCCCAACTTACAATGAGCAGTTCTTC.

CDR3 amino acids: CASSLFGGLNTEAFF. The CDR3 DNA reads as TGTGCCAGCAGCTTATTCGGCGGCCTGAACACTGAAGCTTTCTTT. This chain joins TRBV7-3 and TRBJ1-1, with D unresolved. Trimming left V 2 bases short and J 0 bases short, with 10 bases between. The CDR3 length is 15 residues. CDR1 and CDR2 (germline): SGHTA, FQGTGA.

The rearrangement joins TRBV5-1 to TRBJ2-2; D ambiguous. The CDR3 covers 14 residues. Germline-derived CDR1 and CDR2 are SGHRS and YFSETQ. Trimming took off 3 bases at V and 8 bases at J, with 14 bases between the two ends. The CDR3 reads CASSSTIDRGELFF. The CDR3 DNA reads TGCGCCAGCAGCTCAACGATAGACCGAGGGGAGCTGTTTTTT. Complete variable domain (other parts from reference TRBV5-1 and TRBJ2-2): KAGVTQTPRYLIKTRGQQVTLSCSPISGHRSVSWYQQTPGQGLQFLFEYFSETQRNKGNFPGRFSGRQFSNSRSEMNVSTLELGDSALYLCASSSTIDRGELFFGEGSRLTVL.

The V call is TRBV12-3 or TRBV12-4, the J call TRBJ1-5; D perhaps matches TRBD1 (6 bases). The CDR3 spans 14 residues. Trimming removed 5 bases at V and 0 bases at J, with 8 bases between. CDR3: CASSTGISNQPQHF. CDR3 DNA: TGTGCCAGCAGTACAGGGATTAGCAATCAGCCCCAGCATTTT.

The chain has TRBV2 and TRBJ1-1, with TRBD1 identical over 7 bases. The germline V gene encodes CDR1 SNHLY and CDR2 FYNNEI. This CDR3 comprises 13 residues. Trimming at V came to 5 bases and at J to 6 bases, leaving 6 bases not matched to a gene. This CDR3 reads CASSRDSSSEAFF. DNA of the CDR3: TGTGCCAGCAGTAGGGACAGTAGTTCTGAAGCTTTCTTT.

The gene calls are TRBV29-1 and TRBJ2-1, with 7 bases lining up with TRBD2. The V gene's germline CDR1 is SQVTM and CDR2 ANQGSEA. The CDR3 length is 14 residues. V lost 7 bases and J lost 8; bases outside the gene matches: 14. The CDR3 is CSAVLGGSDDEQFF. The CDR3 DNA reads as TGCAGCGCCGTACTGGGAGGGTCCGACGATGAGCAGTTCTTC.

The chain uses TRBV29-1 and TRBJ2-3; TRBD2 is a possible D gene (6 bases). Trimming took 5 bases from V and 4 from J, leaving 16 bases between them. CDR1 and CDR2 from the germline V gene are SQVTM and ANQGSEA. This CDR3 has 14 amino acids. The CDR3 region has the DNA TGCAGCGTTTTCAGGTCCAGGGACTCAGATACGCAGTATTTT. This gives the protein CSVFRSRDSDTQYF.

V usage is TRBV20-1 and J usage is TRBJ1-1, with 10 bases lining up with TRBD1. Germline CDR1 reads DFQATT; CDR2 reads SNEGSKA (reference sequence). The CDR3 has 13 residues. The CDR3 protein is CSLTGTGAAEAFF. As DNA, the CDR3 is TGCAGCCTCACCGGGACAGGGGCCGCTGAAGCTTTCTTT.

The chain carries TRBV29-1 and TRBJ2-7; tentative D call: TRBD1 (5 bases). The CDR3 runs 13 residues. From germline, CDR1 is SQVTM and CDR2 ANQGSEA. V lost 2 bases to trimming and J lost 0 bases, with 8 bases between them. CDR3 DNA: TGCAGCGTTGAACAGGACAACTCCTACGAGCAGTACTTC. Translation gives CSVEQDNSYEQYF.

The chain joins TRBV5-1 to TRBJ2-5; tentatively, D is TRBD1 or TRBD2 (5 bases each). The CDR3 runs 14 residues. The germline V gene encodes CDR1 SGHRS and CDR2 YFSETQ. Trimming stripped 4 bases from V and 1 base from J, with 11 bases between. The CDR3 reads CASSGWGIQETQYF. In DNA, the CDR3 is TGCGCCAGCAGCGGGTGGGGGATCCAAGAGACCCAGTACTTC.

Here the CDR3 reads CAISDVSGRSSYEQYF. The CDR3 DNA reads TGTGCCATCAGTGATGTTAGCGGGAGGTCTTCCTACGAGCAGTACTTC. The rearrangement links TRBV10-3 to TRBJ2-7; TRBD2 matches at 10 bases. The germline gives CDR1 ENHRY, CDR2 SYGVKD. After removal of 3 bases from V and 1 base from J, the junction contained 6 bases not matched to a gene. CDR3 length: 16 amino acids.

Only a few counts were recorded for this clonotype. The genes are TRBV29-1 and TRBJ2-5; 9 bases match TRBD2. Unmatched junction bases numbered 12, after V lost 6 bases and J lost 4 bases. Germline V gene lookup returns CDR1 SQVTM and CDR2 ANQGSEA. The CDR3 length is 15 residues. This CDR3 reads CSVLRGGRLLETQYF. Written as DNA, the CDR3 is TGCAGCGTCCTGCGGGGGGGGCGCCTTTTAGAGACCCAGTACTTC.

The chain has TRBV3-1 and TRBJ1-2, with D possibly being TRBD1 (6 bases). The V gene lost 6 bases and the J gene lost 2 bases, with 13 bases spanning the gap. From germline, CDR1 is LGHDT and CDR2 YNNKEL (reference sequence). The CDR3 extends over 14 amino acids. The CDR3 sequence is CASRGLTGNYGYTF. The CDR3 DNA follows: TGTGCCAGCAGGGGCCTTACAGGGAACTATGGCTACACCTTC.

This clonotype has a handful of counts. The CDR3 DNA follows: TGTGCCAGCAGGGGACAGGGGACCCTCCTCGGGCAGTACTTC. Residues: CASRGQGTLLGQYF. The chain combines TRBV6-6 with TRBJ2-5, with TRBD1 matching over 10 bases. The ends lost 6 bases at V and 11 bases at J; junction bases unmatched: 12. The CDR3 loop spans 14 amino acids. Germline V gives CDR1 MNHNY, CDR2 SVGAGI (reference sequence).

The chain has TRBV29-1 and TRBJ2-2; maybe TRBD2 (6 bases). The V end was cut by 6 bases, the J end by 0 bases, with 11 bases between. Germline loops: CDR1 SQVTM, CDR2 ANQGSEA. This CDR3 region has 14 residues. The CDR3 spells CSVPGLSNTGELFF. DNA for the CDR3: TGCAGCGTCCCGGGACTCTCGAACACCGGGGAGCTGTTTTTT.

The CDR3 sequence: CASSPGGSGGPYNEQFF. The DNA for the CDR3 is TGCGCCAGCAGCCCCGGGGGGAGCGGGGGGCCTTACAATGAGCAGTTCTTC. The chain joins TRBV4-3 to TRBJ2-1, with 9 bases identical to TRBD2. The CDR3 extends over 17 amino acids. The V and J ends lost 4 bases and 4 bases, in that order; junction bases with no gene match: 11. CDR1 and CDR2 from the germline V gene are LGHNA and YSLEER.

This clonotype has only a few counts. The chain is built from TRBV9 and TRBJ1-2; TRBD1 aligns across 7 bases. CDR3 length: 12 amino acids. V shed 7 bases and J 3 bases; nucleotides not matched to a gene: 3. CDR1 is SGDLS and CDR2 is YYNGEE in the germline V gene. CDR3 residues: CASQGDYYGYTF. As DNA, the CDR3 is TGTGCCAGCCAGGGGGACTACTATGGCTACACCTTC.

The CDR3 coding sequence is TGCAGTGCTAGACCGGGAGCGAAATACAATGAGCAGTTCTTC. It yields the protein CSARPGAKYNEQFF. The chain combines TRBV20-1 with TRBJ2-1, with D maybe TRBD2 (6 bases). The CDR3 consists of 14 residues. Germline V CDR1 and CDR2: DFQATT, SNEGSKA (reference sequence). V was cut by 2 bases and J by 4 bases, with 12 bases left in between.

This clonotype turned up a few times. The V gene is TRBV29-1, the J gene TRBJ1-4; D remains ambiguous. Germline CDR1 is SQVTM and CDR2 is ANQGSEA. CDR3 length: 14 amino acids. Trimming pared 7 bases from V and 8 bases from J, leaving 20 bases between. The DNA for the CDR3 is TGCAGCGCTACGGTGAGGTTGGGTGGCGAAAAACTGTTTTTT. It is translated as CSATVRLGGEKLFF.

This clonotype turned up a few times. This chain links TRBV11-2 with TRBJ2-5; 7 nucleotides agree with TRBD1. Germline CDR1 reads SGHAT; CDR2 reads FQNNGV. This CDR3 spans 14 amino acids. After removal of 5 bases from V and 5 bases from J, the junction contained 8 bases not matched to a gene. The CDR3 loop is CASSLTTGSETQYF. In nucleotides, the CDR3 is TGTGCCAGCAGCCTTACGACAGGGTCGGAGACCCAGTACTTC.